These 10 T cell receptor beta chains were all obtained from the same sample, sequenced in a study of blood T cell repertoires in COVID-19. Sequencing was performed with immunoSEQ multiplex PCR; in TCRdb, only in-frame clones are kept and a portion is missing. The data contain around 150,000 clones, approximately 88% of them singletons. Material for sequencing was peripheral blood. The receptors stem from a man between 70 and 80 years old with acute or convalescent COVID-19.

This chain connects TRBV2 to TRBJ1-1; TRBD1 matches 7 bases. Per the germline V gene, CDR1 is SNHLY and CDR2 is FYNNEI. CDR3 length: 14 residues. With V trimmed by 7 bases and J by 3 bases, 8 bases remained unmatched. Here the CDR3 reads CASMEGAGYTEAFF. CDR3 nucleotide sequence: TGTGCCAGCATGGAGGGGGCGGGGTACACTGAAGCTTTCTTT. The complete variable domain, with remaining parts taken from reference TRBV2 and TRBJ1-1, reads EPEVTQTPSHQVTQMGQEVILRCVPISNHLYFYWYRQILGQKVEFLVSFYNNEISEKSEIFDDQFSVERPDGSNFTLKIRSTKLEDSAMYFCASMEGAGYTEAFFGQGTRLTVV.

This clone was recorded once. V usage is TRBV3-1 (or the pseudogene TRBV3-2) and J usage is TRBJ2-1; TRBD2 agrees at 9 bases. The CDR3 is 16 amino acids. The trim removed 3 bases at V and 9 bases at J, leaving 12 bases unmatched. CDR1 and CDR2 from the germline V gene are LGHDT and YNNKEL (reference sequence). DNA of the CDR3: TGTGCCAGCAGCCAGGACTTCGCGGGAGGGCCTCGTGAGCAGTTCTTC. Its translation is CASSQDFAGGPREQFF.

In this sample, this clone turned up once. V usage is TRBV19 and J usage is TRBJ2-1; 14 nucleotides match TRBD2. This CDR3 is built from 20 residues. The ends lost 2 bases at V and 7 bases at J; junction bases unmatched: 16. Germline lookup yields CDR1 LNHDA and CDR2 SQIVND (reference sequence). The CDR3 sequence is CASSIRWGTSGSGRVNEQFF. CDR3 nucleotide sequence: TGTGCCAGTAGTATAAGATGGGGGACTAGCGGGAGTGGTAGGGTGAATGAGCAGTTCTTC.

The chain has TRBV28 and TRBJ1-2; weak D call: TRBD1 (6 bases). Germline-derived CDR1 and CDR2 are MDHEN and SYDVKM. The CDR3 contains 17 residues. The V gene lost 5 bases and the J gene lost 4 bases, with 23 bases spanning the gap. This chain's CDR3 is CASSPLTRQALSYGYTF. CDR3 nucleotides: TGTGCCAGCAGTCCCTTAACTAGACAGGCCCTCAGCTATGGCTACACCTTC.

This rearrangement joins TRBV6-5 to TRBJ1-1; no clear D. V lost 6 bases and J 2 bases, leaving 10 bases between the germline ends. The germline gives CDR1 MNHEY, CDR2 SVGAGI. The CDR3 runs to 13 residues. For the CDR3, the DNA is TGTGCCAGCAGCTCCCTACGAAACACTGAAGCTTTCTTT. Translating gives CASSSLRNTEAFF.

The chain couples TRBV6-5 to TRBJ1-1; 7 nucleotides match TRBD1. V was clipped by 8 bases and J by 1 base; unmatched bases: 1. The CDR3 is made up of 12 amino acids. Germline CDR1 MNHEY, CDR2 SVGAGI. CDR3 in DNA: TGTGCCAGCCGGACAGGGAACACTGAAGCTTTCTTT. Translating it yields CASRTGNTEAFF.

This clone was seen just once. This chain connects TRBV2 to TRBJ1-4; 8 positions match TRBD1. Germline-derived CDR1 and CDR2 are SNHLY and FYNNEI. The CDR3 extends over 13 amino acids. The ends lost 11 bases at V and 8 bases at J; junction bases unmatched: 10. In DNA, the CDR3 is TGTGCCGGGATGGACAGGGCGGCAGAAAAACTGTTTTTT. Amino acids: CAGMDRAAEKLFF.

The CDR3 bases are TGTGCCAGCAGCTACCCGACAGGGCAAGAGACCCAGTACTTC. Amino acids: CASSYPTGQETQYF. The chain uses TRBV5-8 and TRBJ2-5; 7 positions match TRBD1. The germline V gene encodes CDR1 SGHTS and CDR2 YDEGEE. The V gene end was trimmed by 3 bases and the J gene end by 2 bases; junction bases not matched to a gene: 4. The CDR3 sequence is 14 residues long.

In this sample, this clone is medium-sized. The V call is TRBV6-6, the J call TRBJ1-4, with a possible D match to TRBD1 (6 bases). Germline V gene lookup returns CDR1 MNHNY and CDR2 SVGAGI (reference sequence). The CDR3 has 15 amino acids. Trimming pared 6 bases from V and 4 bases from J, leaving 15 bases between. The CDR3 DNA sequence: TGTGCCAGCAGCGCAAACAGGGCTTTTAATGAAAAACTGTTTTTT. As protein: CASSANRAFNEKLFF.

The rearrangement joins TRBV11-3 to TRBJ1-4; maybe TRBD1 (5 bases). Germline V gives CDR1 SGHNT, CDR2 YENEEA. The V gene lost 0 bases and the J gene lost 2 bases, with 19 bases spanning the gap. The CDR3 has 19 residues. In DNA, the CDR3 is TGTGCCAGCAGCTTAGATAAAGGGGTACGTCCAAGTACTAATGAAAAACTGTTTTTT. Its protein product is CASSLDKGVRPSTNEKLFF.